Listed below are T cell receptor beta chains from one sample, sequenced in a study of regulatory T cells in long-lasting Graves disease. TCRdb processed the multiplex PCR reads anew with MiXCR; each CDR3 protein has one entry. The sample yields 400,000 to 500,000 distinct CDR3 sequences, about 16% seen once. This same sample was also part of a study on T cells in Graves' hyperthyroidism and ophthalmopathy.

Source: peripheral blood mononuclear cells (PBMCs), taken at new diagnosis, from a patient treated with antithyroid drugs. These receptors came from a woman aged 18-30 years with Graves disease. The CDR3 runs from the conserved cysteine through the conserved F or W. Fields, in order: clone size, V gene, D gene, J gene, CDR3 protein, CDR3 DNA. The D gene is left open where the match is weak. Only some rows state a clone size, as once, few, many or a class for expanded clones.

>few|TRBV30|-|TRBJ1-4
CAWSAGRVNEKLFF
TGTGCCTGGAGTGCTGGCAGGGTAAACGAAAAACTGTTTTTT
>many|TRBV6-2/TRBV6-3|TRBD1|TRBJ2-7
CASSYPGQFSGEQYF
TGTGCCAGCAGTTACCCGGGACAGTTCAGTGGCGAGCAGTACTTC
>many|TRBV11-2|-|TRBJ2-7
CASSLDQMDGHEQYF
TGTGCCAGCAGCTTAGATCAGATGGACGGTCACGAGCAGTACTTC
>few|TRBV4-3|TRBD2|TRBJ2-7
CASSQDPGAGGYEQYF
TGCGCCAGCAGCCAAGATCCCGGAGCGGGAGGGTACGAGCAGTACTTC
>many|TRBV6-5|-|TRBJ2-3
CASSYLGTDTQYF
TGTGCCAGCAGTTACTTGGGCACAGATACGCAGTATTTT
>few|TRBV20-1|-|TRBJ2-5
CSASTWIRGETQYF
TGCAGTGCTAGCACGTGGATCAGGGGAGAGACCCAGTACTTC
>many|TRBV27|-|TRBJ2-2
CASSQSGNTGELFF
TGTGCCAGCAGTCAAAGCGGGAACACCGGGGAGCTGTTTTTT
>many|TRBV5-1|-|TRBJ2-3
CASSFSRLESTDTQYF
TGCGCCAGCAGCTTTAGCCGACTAGAGAGCACAGATACGCAGTATTTT
>many|TRBV2|TRBD2|TRBJ2-3
CASKRGRPDTQYF
TGTGCCAGCAAGCGGGGACGGCCGGATACGCAGTATTTT
>-|TRBV12-3/TRBV12-4|TRBD1|TRBJ2-2
CASSFGQGAGTGELFF
TGTGCCAGCAGTTTCGGGCAGGGGGCAGGCACCGGGGAGCTGTTTTTT
>many|TRBV30|TRBD1|TRBJ2-5
CAWGQGAGETQYF
TGTGCCTGGGGACAGGGGGCAGGGGAGACCCAGTACTTC
>many|TRBV20-1|TRBD1|TRBJ1-1
CSARGDRTNEAFF
TGCAGTGCTAGAGGGGACAGGACTAATGAAGCTTTCTTT
>many|TRBV28|TRBD2|TRBJ2-1
CASSFWGSGSSYNEQFF
TGTGCCAGCAGTTTCTGGGGGAGCGGGAGCTCCTACAATGAGCAGTTCTTC
>many|TRBV5-1|TRBD2|TRBJ2-1
CASSFGLAGVYNEQFF
TGTGCCAGCAGTTTCGGACTAGCGGGAGTCTACAATGAGCAGTTCTTC
>-|TRBV11-2|-|TRBJ2-5
CASSWPKVGETQYF
TGTGCCAGCAGTTGGCCAAAAGTTGGAGAGACCCAGTACTTC
>many|TRBV28|TRBD1|TRBJ1-2
CASSSGTVKYGYTF
TGTGCCAGCAGTTCCGGGACAGTAAAATATGGCTACACCTTC
>many|TRBV2|TRBD2|TRBJ2-1
CASRGGGEIDEQFF
TGTGCCAGCCGCGGGGGGGGGGAGATAGATGAGCAGTTCTTC
>many|TRBV28|-|TRBJ2-5
CASRSGDQETQYF
TGTGCCAGCAGATCCGGGGACCAAGAGACCCAGTACTTC
>-|TRBV29-1|TRBD2|TRBJ2-5
CSVVTIAGGGETQYF
TGCAGCGTTGTTACAATAGCGGGAGGAGGAGAGACCCAGTACTTC
>many|TRBV7-3|TRBD2|TRBJ2-7
CASSSPGLAGGEQYF
TGTGCCAGCAGCTCGCCGGGACTAGCGGGAGGCGAGCAGTACTTC
>few|TRBV20-1|-|TRBJ2-7
CSARDVVSANPSEQYF
TGCAGTGCTAGAGATGTGGTATCGGCCAACCCCAGCGAGCAGTACTTC
>many|TRBV12-3/TRBV12-4|-|TRBJ2-5
CASSFPHVQETQYF
TGTGCCAGCAGTTTCCCGCACGTACAAGAGACCCAGTACTTC
>-|TRBV24-1|-|TRBJ2-3
CATRSGPSFTQYF
TGTGCCACGCGTTCAGGTCCCAGCTTTACGCAGTATTTT